These T cell receptor beta chains were read from a single sample in a study of follicular helper T cells after annual influenza vaccination. Profiled with immunoSEQ multiplex PCR; TCRdb holds only in-frame clones, not every one. The sample has almost 7,000 clones, under 90% seen once. The sample in question was CXCR5- memory CD4+ T cells sorted from blood, obtained 7 days after influenza vaccination. Receptor source: an adult who received the influenza vaccine. The CDR3 runs from the conserved cysteine through the conserved F or W. Each record gives: clone size, D gene, CDR3 length, J gene, V gene, CDR3 DNA, CDR3 protein. D genes are given only for firm matches. The size field is filled for only some rows; it gives once, few, many or a size class.

abundance: NA
d_gene: NA
len: 15
j_gene: TRBJ1-1
v_gene: TRBV6-6
CDR3nt: TGTGCCAGTTTACAGGGAGAGGTAGTGAACACTGAAGCTTTCTTT
CDR3aa: CASLQGEVVNTEAFF

abundance: NA
d_gene: NA
len: 11
j_gene: TRBJ2-7
v_gene: TRBV2
CDR3nt: TGTGCCAGCAACTGGCCGTACGAGCAGTACTTC
CDR3aa: CASNWPYEQYF

abundance: NA
d_gene: NA
len: 13
j_gene: TRBJ2-5
v_gene: TRBV29-1
CDR3nt: TGCAGCGCCAGCCGGGACATACAAGAGACCCAGTACTTC
CDR3aa: CSASRDIQETQYF

abundance: NA
d_gene: TRBD1
len: 15
j_gene: TRBJ1-2
v_gene: TRBV2
CDR3nt: TGTGCCAGCAGTGAGGGACAGGGGGTTATCTATGGCTACACCTTC
CDR3aa: CASSEGQGVIYGYTF

abundance: once
d_gene: TRBD1
len: 17
j_gene: TRBJ1-4
v_gene: TRBV30
CDR3nt: TGTGCCTGGGCCCTGATGACAGGGCCTGCATTGGGTGAAAAACTGTTTTTT
CDR3aa: CAWALMTGPALGEKLFF

abundance: NA
d_gene: NA
len: 19
j_gene: TRBJ2-4
v_gene: TRBV6-1
CDR3nt: TGTGCCAGCAGTGAAGCGGGGCGGGGGACAGATATAGCCAAAAACATTCAGTACTTC
CDR3aa: CASSEAGRGTDIAKNIQYF

abundance: NA
d_gene: NA
len: 14
j_gene: TRBJ1-3
v_gene: TRBV6-6
CDR3nt: TGTGCCAGCATCTACGACAGGACTGGAAACACCATATATTTT
CDR3aa: CASIYDRTGNTIYF

abundance: NA
d_gene: NA
len: 14
j_gene: TRBJ2-3
v_gene: TRBV5-1
CDR3nt: TGCGCCAGCAGCTTCGGAGGAGACACAGATACGCAGTATTTT
CDR3aa: CASSFGGDTDTQYF

abundance: NA
d_gene: TRBD2
len: 18
j_gene: TRBJ2-1
v_gene: TRBV14
CDR3nt: TGTGCCAGCAGCCAAGATCAAGGGCTAGCGGGATTCGCGTATGAGCAGTTCTTC
CDR3aa: CASSQDQGLAGFAYEQFF

abundance: NA
d_gene: TRBD1
len: 14
j_gene: TRBJ1-2
v_gene: TRBV29-1
CDR3nt: TGCAGCGCCGCCGGGGACAGGGGAGTACATGGCTACACCTTC
CDR3aa: CSAAGDRGVHGYTF

abundance: few
d_gene: TRBD1
len: 15
j_gene: TRBJ2-2
v_gene: TRBV27
CDR3nt: TGTGCCAGCAGTGTCCCGACAGGGGTTGGCGGGGAGCTGTTTTTT
CDR3aa: CASSVPTGVGGELFF

abundance: NA
d_gene: NA
len: 11
j_gene: TRBJ1-2
v_gene: TRBV19
CDR3nt: TGTGCCAGCCGACGTGACCATGGCTACACCTTC
CDR3aa: CASRRDHGYTF

abundance: NA
d_gene: NA
len: 16
j_gene: TRBJ1-2
v_gene: TRBV5-4
CDR3nt: TGTGCCAGCGTGCCTCGCTTACCAGGAAAGACCTATGGCTACACCTTC
CDR3aa: CASVPRLPGKTYGYTF

abundance: NA
d_gene: NA
len: 15
j_gene: TRBJ1-4
v_gene: TRBV6-1
CDR3nt: TGTGCCAGCAGTGATCCGGGACAACCTAATGAAAAACTGTTTTTT
CDR3aa: CASSDPGQPNEKLFF

abundance: NA
d_gene: TRBD1
len: 15
j_gene: TRBJ2-4
v_gene: TRBV5-4
CDR3nt: TGTGCCAGCAGCTTGCAGGGGGTAGCCAAAAACATTCAGTACTTT
CDR3aa: CASSLQGVAKNIQYF

abundance: NA
d_gene: NA
len: 15
j_gene: TRBJ2-4
v_gene: TRBV6-1
CDR3nt: TGTGCCAGCAGGGAAGACAGACTAGCCAAAAACATTCAGTACTTC
CDR3aa: CASREDRLAKNIQYF